These 5 T cell receptor beta chains share one sample of origin, sequenced in a study of CD8 T cells in ankylosing spondylitis. TCRdb ran MiXCR on the 5' RACE reads and lists one entry per CDR3 protein. The sample shows 500,000 or so distinct CDR3 sequences, under 5.5% of them seen only once. For these receptors, no antigen is known. Study-level points and caveats: Characteristic, it appeared, of ankylosing spondylitis blood was a TCR beta motif of roughly eight highly homologous variants.

The material sequenced was blood, either unsorted or a sorted T cell fraction (not recorded which). The receptors stem from a male donor with ankylosing spondylitis.

This clonotype was seen repeatedly, ten times or more. The chain has TRBV7-9 and TRBJ2-7; a weak D match, TRBD2 (6 bases). Germline V gives CDR1 SEHNR, CDR2 FQNEAQ (reference sequence). The CDR3 has 15 amino acids. Trimming shortened V by 0 bases and J by 4 bases, and 13 bases separated the two germline ends. The CDR3 region has the DNA TGTGCCAGCAGCTTAGCCCGGGGAGGAGTGTACGAGCAGTACTTC. Residues: CASSLARGGVYEQYF.

This clonotype was detected only a few times. An end of the junction differs from the germline gene, which may be a read error. This rearrangement joins TRBV7-7 to TRBJ2-2; 9 bases align to TRBD2. CDR3 length: 17 residues. The germline V gene has CDR1 SSHAT and CDR2 FNYEAQ (reference sequence). The DNA for the CDR3 is TGTGCTAGCAGCCCTTTAACTAGCGGGCACAACACCGGGGAGCTGTTTTTT. As protein: CASSPLTSGHNTGELFF.

The chain combines TRBV5-6 with TRBJ2-7; D is undetermined. V was pared by 2 bases and J by 2 bases, with 8 bases between. There are 13 residues in the CDR3. Looked up from germline, CDR1 is SGHDT and CDR2 is YYEEEE. The CDR3 nucleotides are TGTGCCAGCAGCTTCAGCAGCACCTACGAGCAGTACTTC. Its protein product is CASSFSSTYEQYF.

The V call is TRBV3-1, the J call TRBJ1-5; maybe TRBD1 (5 bases). V lost 2 bases, J lost 3 bases, and 8 bases lay in between. CDR1 LGHDT and CDR2 YNNKEL come from the germline V gene (reference sequence). The CDR3 runs to 14 residues. The DNA of the CDR3 is TGTGCCAGCAGCCAATTCGGGACCAATCAGCCCCAGCATTTT. It yields the protein CASSQFGTNQPQHF. The full variable domain, its missing parts supplied by reference TRBV3-1 and TRBJ1-5, is DTAVSQTPKYLVTQMGNDKSIKCEQNLGHDTMYWYKQDSKKFLKIMFSYNNKELIINETVPNRFSPKSPDKAHLNLHINSLELGDSAVYFCASSQFGTNQPQHFGDGTRLSIL.

In regard to this clonotype: The junction does not match germline at one end; this may be a read error. The V and J genes are TRBV24-1 and TRBJ2-1; 13 bases are a match to TRBD2. The V gene's germline CDR1 is KGHDR and CDR2 SFDVKD. CDR3 size: 23 residues. CDR3 amino acids: CASSDLTRASPGLAGSRGLEQFF. In DNA form, the CDR3 reads TGTGCCAGCAGTGATCTTACAAGGGCATCCCCGGGACTAGCGGGGAGTCGGGGGCTTGAGCAGTTCTTC.